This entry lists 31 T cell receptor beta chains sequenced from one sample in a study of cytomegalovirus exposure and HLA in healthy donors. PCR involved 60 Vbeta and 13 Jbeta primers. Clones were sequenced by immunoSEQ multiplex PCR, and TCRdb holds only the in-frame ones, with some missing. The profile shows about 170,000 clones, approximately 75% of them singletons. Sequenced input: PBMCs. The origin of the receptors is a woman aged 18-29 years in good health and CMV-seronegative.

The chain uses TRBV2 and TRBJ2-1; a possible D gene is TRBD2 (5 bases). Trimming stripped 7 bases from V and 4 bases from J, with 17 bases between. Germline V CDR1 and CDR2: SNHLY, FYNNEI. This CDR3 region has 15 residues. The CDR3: CASKRVASAYNEQFF. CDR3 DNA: TGTGCCAGCAAAAGGGTAGCGAGCGCTTACAATGAGCAGTTCTTC.

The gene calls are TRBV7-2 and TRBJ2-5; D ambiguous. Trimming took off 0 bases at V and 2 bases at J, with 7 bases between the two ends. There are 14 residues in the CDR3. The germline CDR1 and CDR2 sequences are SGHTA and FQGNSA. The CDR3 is CASSLASGQETQYF. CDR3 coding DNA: TGTGCCAGCAGCTTAGCGTCAGGACAAGAGACCCAGTACTTC.

For the CDR3, the DNA is TGTGCCAGCAGTGACCGCCGAGGGACTTTCTTT. This codes for CASSDRRGTFF. The chain links TRBV6-1 to TRBJ1-1; no reliable D call. Germline V CDR1 and CDR2: MNHNS, SASEGT. This CDR3 region has 11 residues. Trimming shortened V by 3 bases and J by 12 bases, and 11 bases separated the two germline ends.

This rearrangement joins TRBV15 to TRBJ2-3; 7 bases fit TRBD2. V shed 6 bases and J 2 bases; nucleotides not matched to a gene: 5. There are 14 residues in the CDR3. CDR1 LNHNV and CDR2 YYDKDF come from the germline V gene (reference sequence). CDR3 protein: CATREGTNTDTQYF. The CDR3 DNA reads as TGTGCCACCAGAGAGGGGACTAACACAGATACGCAGTATTTT. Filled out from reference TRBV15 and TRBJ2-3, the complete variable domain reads DAMVIQNPRYQVTQFGKPVTLSCSQTLNHNVMYWYQQKSSQAPKLLFHYYDKDFNNEADTPDNFQSRRPNTSFCFLDIRSPGLGDTAMYLCATREGTNTDTQYFGPGTRLTVL.

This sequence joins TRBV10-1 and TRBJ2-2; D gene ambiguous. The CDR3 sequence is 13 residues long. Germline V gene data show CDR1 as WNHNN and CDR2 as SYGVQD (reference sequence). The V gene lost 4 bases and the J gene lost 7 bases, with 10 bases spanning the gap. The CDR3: CASSVQYDGELFF. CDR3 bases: TGCGCCAGCAGTGTCCAGTATGACGGGGAGCTGTTTTTT.

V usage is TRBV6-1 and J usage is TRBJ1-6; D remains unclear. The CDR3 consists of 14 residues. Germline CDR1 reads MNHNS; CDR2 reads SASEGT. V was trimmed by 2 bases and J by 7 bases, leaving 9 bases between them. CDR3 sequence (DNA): TGTGCCAGCAGTGAATACGGGAGGAATTCACCCCTCCACTTT. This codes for CASSEYGRNSPLHF.

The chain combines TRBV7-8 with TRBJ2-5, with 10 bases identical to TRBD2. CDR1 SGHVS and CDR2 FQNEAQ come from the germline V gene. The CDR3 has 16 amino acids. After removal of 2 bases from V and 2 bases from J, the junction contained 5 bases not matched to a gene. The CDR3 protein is CASSLPSGGLQETQYF. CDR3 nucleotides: TGTGCCAGCAGCTTACCTAGCGGGGGTCTACAAGAGACCCAGTACTTC.

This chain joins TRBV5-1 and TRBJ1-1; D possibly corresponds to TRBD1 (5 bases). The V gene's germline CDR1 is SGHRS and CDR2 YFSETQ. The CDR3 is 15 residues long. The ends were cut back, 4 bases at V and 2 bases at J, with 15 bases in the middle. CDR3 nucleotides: TGCGCCAGCAGCCCCAGAGGGGCGGGAAACACTGAAGCTTTCTTT. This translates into CASSPRGAGNTEAFF.

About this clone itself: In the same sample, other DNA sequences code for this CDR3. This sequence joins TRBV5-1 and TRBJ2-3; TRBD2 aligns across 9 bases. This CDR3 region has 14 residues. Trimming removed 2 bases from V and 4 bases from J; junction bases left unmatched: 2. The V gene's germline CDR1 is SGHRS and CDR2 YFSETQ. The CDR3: CASSFSGGADTQYF. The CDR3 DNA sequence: TGCGCCAGCAGCTTTAGCGGGGGAGCAGATACGCAGTATTTT.

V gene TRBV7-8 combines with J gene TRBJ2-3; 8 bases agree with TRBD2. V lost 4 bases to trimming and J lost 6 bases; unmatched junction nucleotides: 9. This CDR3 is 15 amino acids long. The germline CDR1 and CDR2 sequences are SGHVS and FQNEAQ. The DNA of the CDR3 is TGTGCCAGCAGCTCTTTGAGCGGGAGAATCGATACGCAGTATTTT. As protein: CASSSLSGRIDTQYF. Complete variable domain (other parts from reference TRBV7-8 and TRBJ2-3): GAGVSQSPRYKVAKRGQDVALRCDPISGHVSLFWYQQALGQGPEFLTYFQNEAQLDKSGLPSDRFFAERPEGSVSTLKIQRTQQEDSAVYLCASSSLSGRIDTQYFGPGTRLTVL.

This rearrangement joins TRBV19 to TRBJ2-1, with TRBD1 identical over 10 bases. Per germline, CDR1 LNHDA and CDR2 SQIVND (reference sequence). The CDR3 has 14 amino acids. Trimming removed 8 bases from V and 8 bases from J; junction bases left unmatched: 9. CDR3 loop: CASGDRGVADEQFF. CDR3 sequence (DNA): TGTGCCAGTGGGGACAGGGGAGTCGCGGATGAGCAGTTCTTC.

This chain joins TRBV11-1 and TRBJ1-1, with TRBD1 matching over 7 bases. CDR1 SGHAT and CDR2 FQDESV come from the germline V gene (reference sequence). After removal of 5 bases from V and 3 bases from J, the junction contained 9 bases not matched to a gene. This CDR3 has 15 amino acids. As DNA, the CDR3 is TGTGCCAGCAGCCTCGACAGGGTCTTTTACACTGAAGCTTTCTTT. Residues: CASSLDRVFYTEAFF.

The CDR3 protein is CASSSPTGHEQYF. CDR3 nucleotides: TGTGCCAGCAGCTCCCCGACAGGGCACGAGCAGTACTTC. The chain recombines TRBV7-9 with TRBJ2-7; 7 positions match TRBD1. Germline V gene data show CDR1 as SEHNR and CDR2 as FQNEAQ (reference sequence). Trimming at V came to 4 bases and at J to 5 bases, leaving 5 bases not matched to a gene. This CDR3 is built from 13 residues.

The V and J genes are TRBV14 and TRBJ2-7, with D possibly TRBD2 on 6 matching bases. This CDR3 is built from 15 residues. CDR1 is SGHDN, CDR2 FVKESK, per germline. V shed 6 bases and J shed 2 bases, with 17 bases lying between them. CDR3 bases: TGTGCCAGCAGTAGACCGGGACTGCAAGCCTACGAGCAGTACTTC. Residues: CASSRPGLQAYEQYF.

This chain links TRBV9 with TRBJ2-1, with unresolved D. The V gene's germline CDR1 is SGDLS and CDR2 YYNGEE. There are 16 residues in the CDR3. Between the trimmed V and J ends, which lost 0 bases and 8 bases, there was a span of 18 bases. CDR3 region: CASSVANLRGLDEQFF. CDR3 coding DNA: TGTGCCAGCAGCGTAGCTAATCTGAGAGGCTTGGATGAGCAGTTCTTC. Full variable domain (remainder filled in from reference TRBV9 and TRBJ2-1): DSGVTQTPKHLITATGQRVTLRCSPRSGDLSVYWYQQSLDQGLQFLIQYYNGEERAKGNILERFSAQQFPDLHSELNLSSLELGDSALYFCASSVANLRGLDEQFFGPGTRLTVL.

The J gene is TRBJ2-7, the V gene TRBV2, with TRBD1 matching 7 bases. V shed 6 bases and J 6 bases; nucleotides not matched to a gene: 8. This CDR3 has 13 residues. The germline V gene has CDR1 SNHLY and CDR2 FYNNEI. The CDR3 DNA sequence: TGTGCCAGCAGGTTCTGGACAGGTAGCGAGCAGTACTTC. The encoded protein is CASRFWTGSEQYF.

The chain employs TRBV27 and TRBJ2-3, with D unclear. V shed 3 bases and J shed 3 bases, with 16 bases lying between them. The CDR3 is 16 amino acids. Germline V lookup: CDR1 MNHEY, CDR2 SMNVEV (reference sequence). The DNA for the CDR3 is TGTGCCAGCAGTTTCCGCCCCGAGTTCCCGACAGATACGCAGTATTTT. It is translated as CASSFRPEFPTDTQYF.

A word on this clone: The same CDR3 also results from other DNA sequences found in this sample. The CDR3 loop reads CASSGRGETQYF. The CDR3 DNA reads TGTGCCAGCAGCGGTAGGGGGGAGACCCAGTACTTC. This chain connects TRBV2 to TRBJ2-5, with a possible D match to TRBD1 (6 bases). CDR3 length: 12 residues. V was clipped by 6 bases and J by 5 bases, with 10 bases between them. Germline lookup yields CDR1 SNHLY and CDR2 FYNNEI.

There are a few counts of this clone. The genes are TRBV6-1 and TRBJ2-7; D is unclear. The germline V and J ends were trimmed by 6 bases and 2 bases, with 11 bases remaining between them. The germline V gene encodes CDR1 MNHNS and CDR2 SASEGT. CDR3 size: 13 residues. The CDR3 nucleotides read TGTGCCAGCAGGGGCAGGATCACCTACGAGCAGTACTTC. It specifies CASRGRITYEQYF.

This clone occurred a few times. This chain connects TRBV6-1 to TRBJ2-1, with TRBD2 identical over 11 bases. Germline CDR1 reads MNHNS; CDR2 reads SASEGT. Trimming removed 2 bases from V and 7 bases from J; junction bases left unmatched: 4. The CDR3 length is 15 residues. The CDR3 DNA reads TGTGCCAGCAGTGAATCGACTAGCGGGAAAAATGAGCAGTTCTTC. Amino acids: CASSESTSGKNEQFF.

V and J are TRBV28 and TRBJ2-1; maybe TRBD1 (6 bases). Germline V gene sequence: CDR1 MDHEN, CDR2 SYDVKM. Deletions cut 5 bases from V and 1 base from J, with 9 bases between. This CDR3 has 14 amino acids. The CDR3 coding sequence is TGTGCCAGCAGTAGAGGACAGTCCTACAATGAGCAGTTCTTC. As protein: CASSRGQSYNEQFF.

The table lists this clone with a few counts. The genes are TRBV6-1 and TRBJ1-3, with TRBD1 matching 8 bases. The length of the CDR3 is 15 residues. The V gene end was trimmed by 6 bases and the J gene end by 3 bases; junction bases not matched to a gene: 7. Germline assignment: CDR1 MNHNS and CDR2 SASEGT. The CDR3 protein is CASSSGQGDGNTIYF. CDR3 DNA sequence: TGTGCCAGCAGCTCTGGACAGGGAGATGGAAACACCATATATTTT.

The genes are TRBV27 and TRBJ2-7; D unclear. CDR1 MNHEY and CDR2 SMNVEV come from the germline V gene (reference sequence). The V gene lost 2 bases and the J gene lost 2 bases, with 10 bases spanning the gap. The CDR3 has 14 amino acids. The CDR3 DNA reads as TGTGCCAGCAGTTTAGGCGGCGGAACCTACGAGCAGTACTTC. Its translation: CASSLGGGTYEQYF.

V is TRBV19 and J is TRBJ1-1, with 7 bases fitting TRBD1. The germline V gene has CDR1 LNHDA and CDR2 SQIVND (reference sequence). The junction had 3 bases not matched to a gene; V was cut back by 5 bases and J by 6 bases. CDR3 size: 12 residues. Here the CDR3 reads CASSVQGAEAFF. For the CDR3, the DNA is TGTGCCAGTAGTGTTCAGGGGGCTGAAGCTTTCTTT.

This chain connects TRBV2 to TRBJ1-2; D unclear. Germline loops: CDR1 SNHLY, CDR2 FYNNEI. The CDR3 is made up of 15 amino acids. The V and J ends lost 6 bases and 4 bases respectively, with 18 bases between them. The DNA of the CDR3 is TGTGCCAGCAGCGACCGACCTCGACACGGCTATGGCTACACCTTC. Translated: CASSDRPRHGYGYTF.

CDR3 sequence (DNA): TGTGCCAGCAGTTTTAGCGGGGACGGCACTGAAGCTTTCTTT. Encoded protein: CASSFSGDGTEAFF. The chain combines TRBV28 with TRBJ1-1; D possibly corresponds to TRBD1 (5 bases). Germline CDR1 MDHEN, CDR2 SYDVKM. The CDR3 has 14 residues. V dropped 3 bases and J dropped 4 bases, with 12 bases sitting between them.

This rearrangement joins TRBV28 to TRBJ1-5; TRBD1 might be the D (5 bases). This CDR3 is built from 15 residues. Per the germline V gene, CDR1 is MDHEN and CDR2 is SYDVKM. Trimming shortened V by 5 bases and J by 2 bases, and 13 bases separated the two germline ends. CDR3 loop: CASSQRGRGNQPQHF. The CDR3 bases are TGTGCCAGCAGTCAAAGGGGCCGAGGCAATCAGCCCCAGCATTTT.

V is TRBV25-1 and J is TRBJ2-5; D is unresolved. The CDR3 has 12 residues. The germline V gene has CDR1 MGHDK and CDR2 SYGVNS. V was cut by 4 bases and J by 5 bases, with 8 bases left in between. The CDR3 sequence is CASSVSSETQYF. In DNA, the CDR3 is TGTGCCAGCAGTGTTAGTTCGGAGACCCAGTACTTC.

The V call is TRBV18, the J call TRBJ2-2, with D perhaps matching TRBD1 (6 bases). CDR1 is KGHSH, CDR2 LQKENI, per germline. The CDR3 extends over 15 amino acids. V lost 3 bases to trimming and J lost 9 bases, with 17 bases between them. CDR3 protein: CASSPSVETGRELFF. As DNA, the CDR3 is TGTGCCAGCTCACCGTCAGTCGAGACAGGACGGGAGCTGTTTTTT.

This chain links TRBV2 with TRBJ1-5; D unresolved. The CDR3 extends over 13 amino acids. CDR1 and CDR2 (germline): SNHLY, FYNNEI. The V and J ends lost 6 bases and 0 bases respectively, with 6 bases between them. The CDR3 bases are TGTGCCAGCAGCCTAGATAGCAATCAGCCCCAGCATTTT. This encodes CASSLDSNQPQHF.

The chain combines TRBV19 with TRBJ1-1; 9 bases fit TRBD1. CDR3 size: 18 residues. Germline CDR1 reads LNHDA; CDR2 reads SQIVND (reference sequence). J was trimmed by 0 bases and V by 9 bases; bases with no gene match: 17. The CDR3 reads CASGRDRASLGMNTEAFF. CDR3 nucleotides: TGTGCCAGCGGCCGGGACAGGGCGTCCCTTGGGATGAACACTGAAGCTTTCTTT.